Presented here are 9 T cell receptor beta chains from one specimen sequenced in a study of Graves' ophthalmopathy and Graves' hyperthyroidism. RNA transcripts were the template, and TCR beta CDR3 regions were amplified from them. Second-round multiplex PCR came after a first-round RT-PCR that employed HTBI primers. TCRdb reprocessed the multiplex PCR reads with MiXCR, giving one entry per CDR3 protein. The top ten hold around 10% of the sample, which has over a million distinct CDR3 sequences, about 36% seen once. Sequencing input: peripheral blood or thyroid tissue (not recorded which). These receptors came from an adult man with Graves' hyperthyroidism.

The chain combines TRBV6-1 with TRBJ2-7; perhaps TRBD2 as D (6 bases). The CDR3 is 15 amino acids. The germline CDR1 and CDR2 sequences are MNHNS and SASEGT. V was clipped by 5 bases and J by 2 bases, with 16 bases between them. CDR3 DNA sequence: TGTGCCAGCAGTTACTCCTCTAGCGCAACCTACGAGCAGTACTTC. Encoded protein: CASSYSSSATYEQYF.

Notes on this clonotype: A much larger clone is a single base away; this may be a read error. The J gene is TRBJ2-2, the V gene TRBV19; 8 bases line up with TRBD1. V was clipped by 5 bases and J by 6 bases; unmatched bases: 5. The CDR3 covers 14 residues. Germline CDR1 is LNHDA and CDR2 is SQIVND (reference sequence). This CDR3 reads CASSPQGVAGELFF. As DNA, the CDR3 is TGTGCCAGTAGTCCACAGGGGGTCGCCGGGGAGCTGTTTTTT.

About this clonotype itself: This may be a read error: a much more frequent sequence differs by one nucleotide. The rearrangement joins TRBV20-1 to TRBJ2-5; TRBD2 agrees at 12 bases. With 5 bases clipped from V and 7 bases from J, the junction kept 11 bases outside the gene matches. Germline-derived CDR1 and CDR2 are DFQATT and SNEGSKA (reference sequence). The CDR3 extends over 15 amino acids. The CDR3 sequence: CSAGRSSGGGGTQYF. CDR3 coding DNA: TGCAGTGCTGGTCGGTCTAGCGGGGGGGGTGGGACCCAGTACTTC.

This clonotype was counted at least ten times. The genes are TRBV3-1 and TRBJ1-2; possible D gene TRBD1, 6 bases. There are 14 residues in the CDR3. Germline V lookup: CDR1 LGHDT, CDR2 YNNKEL (reference sequence). Trimming removed 1 base from V and 5 bases from J, with 11 bases in between. As DNA, the CDR3 is TGTGCCAGCAGCCAAGGGACAGTGAATTATGGCTACACCTTC. This sequence encodes CASSQGTVNYGYTF.

This clonotype was counted a few times. The rearrangement links TRBV5-1 to TRBJ2-7; D gene uncertain. The V and J ends lost 0 bases and 2 bases respectively, with 9 bases between them. CDR1 SGHRS and CDR2 YFSETQ come from the germline V gene. The CDR3 sequence is 14 residues long. CDR3 bases: TGCGCCAGCAGCTTGGAAGGGATCGCCTACGAGCAGTACTTC. Translating it yields CASSLEGIAYEQYF.

About this clonotype: This could be a read error, since a much larger clone is one nucleotide away. The CDR3 carries no conserved terminal phenylalanine or tryptophan, so it likely arises from a read error. The chain is built from TRBV7-9 and TRBJ1-1; the D gene is possibly TRBD1 (5 bases). The CDR3 is 14 residues long. Germline V gene lookup returns CDR1 SEHNR and CDR2 FQNEAQ (reference sequence). The ends were cut back, 3 bases at V and 0 bases at J, with 8 bases in the middle. The CDR3 region is CASSFEGVNTEAFL. In DNA, the CDR3 is TGTGCCAGCAGCTTTGAAGGGGTGAACACTGAAGCTTTCCTT.

The chain has TRBV7-2 and TRBJ1-1; the D gene is possibly TRBD1 (6 bases). Germline values: CDR1 SGHTA, CDR2 FQGNSA. CDR3 length: 16 amino acids. The V and J ends lost 4 bases and 11 bases respectively, with 26 bases between them. The CDR3 loop reads CASSSYGGRRRGRAFF. CDR3 DNA: TGTGCCAGCAGCTCGTATGGTGGGCGTCGCAGGGGTCGCGCTTTCTTT.

This clonotype was recorded at least ten times. The chain recombines TRBV2 with TRBJ2-7, with unresolved D. The length of the CDR3 is 13 residues. Germline-derived CDR1 and CDR2 are SNHLY and FYNNEI. With 6 bases removed from V and 0 bases from J, the gap between germline ends came to 9 bases. The CDR3 DNA is TGTGCCAGCAGATATATGGGCTCCTACGAGCAGTACTTC. This codes for CASRYMGSYEQYF.

This clonotype has ten or more counts. CDR3 in DNA: TGTGCCAGCAGTGAATCGGGACAGAAAAACTATGGCTACACCTTC. Its protein product is CASSESGQKNYGYTF. V is TRBV2 and J is TRBJ1-2, with 7 bases fitting TRBD1. The germline V gene encodes CDR1 SNHLY and CDR2 FYNNEI. With 2 bases clipped from V and 2 bases from J, the junction kept 5 bases outside the gene matches. This CDR3 region has 15 residues. Filled out from reference TRBV2 and TRBJ1-2, the complete variable domain reads EPEVTQTPSHQVTQMGQEVILRCVPISNHLYFYWYRQILGQKVEFLVSFYNNEISEKSEIFDDQFSVERPDGSNFTLKIRSTKLEDSAMYFCASSESGQKNYGYTFGSGTRLTVV.